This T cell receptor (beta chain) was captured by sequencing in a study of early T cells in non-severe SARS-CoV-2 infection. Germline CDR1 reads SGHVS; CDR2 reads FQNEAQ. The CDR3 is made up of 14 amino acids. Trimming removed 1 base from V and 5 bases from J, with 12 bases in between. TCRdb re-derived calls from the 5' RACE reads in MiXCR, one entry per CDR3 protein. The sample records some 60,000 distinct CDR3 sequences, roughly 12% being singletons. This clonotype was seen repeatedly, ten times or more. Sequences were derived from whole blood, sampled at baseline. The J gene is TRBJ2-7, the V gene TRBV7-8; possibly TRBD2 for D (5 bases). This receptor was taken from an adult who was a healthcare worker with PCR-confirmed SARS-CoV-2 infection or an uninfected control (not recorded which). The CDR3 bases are TGTGCCAGCAGCTTAGACCCCCCCGGGAACGAGCAGTACTTC. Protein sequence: CASSLDPPGNEQYF.